The clone carrying this TCR beta chain appeared many times. The antigen is undetermined. The data derive from a study of CD8 T cells in ankylosing spondylitis. Findings and limits, study-wide: Ankylosing spondylitis blood appeared to be characterized by a TCR beta motif of 8 or 9 highly homologous variants.

TCRdb analysed the 5' RACE reads with MiXCR anew, one entry per CDR3 protein. The table has about 510,000 distinct CDR3 sequences, roughly 5% seen once. The sample consisted of blood, either unsorted or a sorted T cell fraction (not recorded which). This TCR was sampled from a male donor with ankylosing spondylitis.

As DNA, the CDR3 is TGTGCCAGCCTCGGGGATTCGAACACTGAAGCTTTCTTT. This gives the protein CASLGDSNTEAFF. The chain couples TRBV2 to TRBJ1-1, with D unresolved. V gave up 8 bases and J gave up 1 base, with 11 bases separating them. The length of the CDR3 is 13 residues. Germline lookup yields CDR1 SNHLY and CDR2 FYNNEI. Full variable domain (remainder filled in from reference TRBV2 and TRBJ1-1): EPEVTQTPSHQVTQMGQEVILRCVPISNHLYFYWYRQILGQKVEFLVSFYNNEISEKSEIFDDQFSVERPDGSNFTLKIRSTKLEDSAMYFCASLGDSNTEAFFGQGTRLTVV.